What follows describes a single TCR beta chain. V lost 6 bases, J lost 4 bases, and 12 bases stayed unmatched. There are 15 residues in the CDR3. The V gene's germline CDR1 is SGHTA and CDR2 FQGTGA. Per the original data handling: Reference gene primer amplification gave estimated nucleated cell counts. Clones were read by immunoSEQ multiplex PCR, and TCRdb kept only the in-frame ones, dropping some. Clonal size and the V and J genes are those of that table, whereas D and trimming came from the DNA. This sample has approximately 80,000 clones, with about 82% found just once. The data were obtained in a study of blood T cell repertoires in COVID-19. Looking at the study overall: The United States, Italy and Spain provided the acute and convalescent COVID-19 samples.

This sequence originates from a man aged 45-60 years with active COVID-19. The sample comprised peripheral blood. The chain joins TRBV7-3 to TRBJ2-7; 7 nucleotides line up with TRBD2. The CDR3 sequence: CASSRRGGSMYEQYF. The CDR3 DNA follows: TGTGCCAGCAGTCGACGGGGCGGGAGCATGTACGAGCAGTACTTC.